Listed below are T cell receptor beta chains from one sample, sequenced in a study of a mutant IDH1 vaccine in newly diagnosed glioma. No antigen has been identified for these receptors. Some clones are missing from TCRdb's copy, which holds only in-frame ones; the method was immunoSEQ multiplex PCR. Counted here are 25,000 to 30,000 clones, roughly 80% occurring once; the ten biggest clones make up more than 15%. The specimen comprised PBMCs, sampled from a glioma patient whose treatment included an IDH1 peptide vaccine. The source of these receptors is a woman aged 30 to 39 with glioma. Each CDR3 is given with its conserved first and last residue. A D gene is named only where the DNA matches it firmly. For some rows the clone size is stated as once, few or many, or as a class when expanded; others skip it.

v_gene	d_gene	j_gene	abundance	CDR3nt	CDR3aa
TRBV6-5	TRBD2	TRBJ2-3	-	TGTGCCAGCAGTTACTTCTCTAGCGGGGGAGCAGATACGCAGTATTTT	CASSYFSSGGADTQYF
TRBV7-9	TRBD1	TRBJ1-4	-	TGTGCCAGCAGCGCCTTACAGGGGGCGAGGGAAAAACTGTTTTTT	CASSALQGAREKLFF
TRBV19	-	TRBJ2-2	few	TGTGCCAGTAGTAGGCTGGAGGTTAGGGGGGAGCTGTTTTTT	CASSRLEVRGELFF
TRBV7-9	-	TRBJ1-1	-	TGTGCCAGCAGCCACAGTCCCCTGTTTGAAGCTTTCTTT	CASSHSPLFEAFF
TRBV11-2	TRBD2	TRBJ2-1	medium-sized	TGTGCCAGCAGCTCAACGAGGTTAGCGGGGGGCCAGGAGTTCTTC	CASSSTRLAGGQEFF
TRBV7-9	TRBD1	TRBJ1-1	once	TGTGCCAGCAGCTTTCGACAGGGGACAAACACTGAAGCTTTCTTT	CASSFRQGTNTEAFF
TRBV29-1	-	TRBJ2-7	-	TGCAGCGTCGCCCGGGACGGAGTACAGGTGGAGCAGTACTTC	CSVARDGVQVEQYF
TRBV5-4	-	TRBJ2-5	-	TGTGCCAGCACCTCGAGGGGGGGGGAGACCCAGTACTTC	CASTSRGGETQYF
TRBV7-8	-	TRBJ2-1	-	TGTGCCAGCAGCTTAGGTCCCCCCAGCAGCGGTGGCGATGAGCAGTTCTTC	CASSLGPPSSGGDEQFF
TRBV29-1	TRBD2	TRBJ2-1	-	TGCAGCGTTGAAGGATTAGCGGGGGGGCCGATCGGTGAGCAGTTCTTC	CSVEGLAGGPIGEQFF
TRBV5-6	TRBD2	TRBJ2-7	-	TGTGCCAGCAGCTTGTTCCGGTCTAGCGGGGGGGAAGTCTACGAGCAGTACTTC	CASSLFRSSGGEVYEQYF
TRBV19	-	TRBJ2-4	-	TGTGCCAGTAGTATGCCTCTAAAACAGGGCCAGGACAAAAACATTCAGTACTTC	CASSMPLKQGQDKNIQYF
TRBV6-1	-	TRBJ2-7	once	TGTGCCAGCAGTGAAGCCCCAGGGTGGGACTACGAGCAGTACTTC	CASSEAPGWDYEQYF
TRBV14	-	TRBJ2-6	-	TGTGCCAGCAGTTCGAGGGGCCCCCGGTTTGCCTCTGGGGCCAACGTCCTGACTTTC	CASSSRGPRFASGANVLTF
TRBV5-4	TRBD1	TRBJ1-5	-	TGTGCCAGCAGCAAAGACAGGGGTGAATATCAGCCCCAGCATTTT	CASSKDRGEYQPQHF
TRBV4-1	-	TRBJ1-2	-	TGCGCCAGCAGCCCGGACGTGGACAGCCAAGCTAACTATGGCTACACCTTC	CASSPDVDSQANYGYTF
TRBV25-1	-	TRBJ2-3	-	TGTGCCAGCAGTGAATATGGTCCGGGGGCCCTGTGGTATTTT	CASSEYGPGALWYF
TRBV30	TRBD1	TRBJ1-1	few	TGTGCCTCAAAGGGACAGGGAAACACTGAAGCTTTCTTT	CASKGQGNTEAFF
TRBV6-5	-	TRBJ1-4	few	TGTGCCAGCAGTTACTCGTGGGCCCAGGGGGAAAAACTGTTTTTT	CASSYSWAQGEKLFF
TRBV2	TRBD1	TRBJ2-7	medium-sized	TGTGCCAGCAGTGAATCAGGGGGCCTAACCTACGAGCAGTACTTC	CASSESGGLTYEQYF
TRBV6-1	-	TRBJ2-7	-	TGTGCCAGCAGGAGACCAGGGCTCGAGCAGTACTTC	CASRRPGLEQYF
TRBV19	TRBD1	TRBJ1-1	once	TGTGCCACGCGGACAGGGAACACTGAAGCTTTCTTT	CATRTGNTEAFF
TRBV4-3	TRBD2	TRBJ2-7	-	TGCGCCAGCAGCCCAGGACTAGCGGGGTACTACGAGCAGTACTTC	CASSPGLAGYYEQYF
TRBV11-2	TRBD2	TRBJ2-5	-	TGTGCCAGCAGCTTAAACGGGGGGGCGCTTGAGACCCAGTACTTC	CASSLNGGALETQYF
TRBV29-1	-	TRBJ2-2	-	TGCAGCGTTGTGTGTGAGACCGGGGAGCTGTTTTTT	CSVVCETGELFF
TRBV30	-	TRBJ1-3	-	TGTGCCTGGACCCCAGGGGCCGCCGAAGGAAACACCATATATTTT	CAWTPGAAEGNTIYF
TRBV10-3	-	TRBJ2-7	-	TGTGCCATCAGTGAGAGGGGGGACAGCTTCTACGAGCAGTACTTC	CAISERGDSFYEQYF